This section outlines one TCR beta chain sequence together with its context. The sample is drawn from a study of blood T cell repertoires in COVID-19. Per the original methods: For nucleated cells, counts were estimated from reference gene primer amplification. Sequencing used immunoSEQ multiplex PCR; TCRdb keeps in-frame clones, though not all of them. From that table come the V and J calls and clone size; the DNA was used to work out D and trimming. Of under 200,000 clones in the sample, 85% to 90% were seen once. CDR1 and CDR2 from the germline V gene are KGHDR and SFDVKD. V lost 3 bases to trimming and J lost 6 bases; unmatched junction nucleotides: 7. The CDR3 totals 16 residues.

The sequence was collected from a woman of 80 years or more with COVID-19, enrolled during active disease. The specimen was peripheral blood. This chain joins TRBV24-1 and TRBJ1-4, with 9 bases aligning to TRBD1. The CDR3, as DNA: TGTGCCACCAGTGATCCAAGGACAGGGGAGGATGAAAAACTGTTTTTT. It codes for CATSDPRTGEDEKLFF.